The rows below give T cell receptor beta chains drawn from one sample of a study of CD8 T cells in ankylosing spondylitis. TCRdb analysed the 5' RACE reads with MiXCR anew, one entry per CDR3 protein. Here the sample spans roughly 97,000 distinct CDR3 sequences, about 8.3% being singletons. Sequenced sample: blood, either unsorted or a sorted T cell fraction (not recorded which). The receptors were sampled from a male donor with ankylosing spondylitis or in good health (not recorded which). CDR3s include the opening cysteine and the closing phenylalanine or tryptophan. Fields, in order: V gene, D gene, clone size, J gene, CDR3 protein, CDR3 DNA. The D gene is left open where the match is weak. Clone size, where shown, is once, few, many, or a class for clones that have expanded.

TRBV7-2,NA,many,TRBJ2-1,CASSPPSLRYNEQFF,TGTGCCAGCAGCCCCCCAAGCTTGCGGTACAATGAGCAGTTCTTC
TRBV5-1,NA,many,TRBJ2-5,CASSLAVAGQHQETQYF,TGCGCCAGCAGCTTGGCCGTGGCGGGACAGCACCAAGAGACCCAGTACTTC
TRBV27,NA,few,TRBJ2-3,CASSLRRGGDAQYF,TGTGCCAGCAGTTTGAGGCGGGGTGGAGATGCGCAGTATTTT
TRBV7-9,NA,NA,TRBJ1-5,CASSPPAGPQHF,TGTGCCAGCAGCCCACCGGCGGGGCCCCAGCATTTT
TRBV7-2,NA,many,TRBJ2-4,CASSTSETYTKNIQYF,TGTGCCAGCAGTACTTCCGAGACATATACCAAAAACATTCAGTACTTC
TRBV4-2,TRBD1,NA,TRBJ1-2,CASSPNRGAYGYTF,TGTGCCAGCAGCCCGAACAGGGGCGCCTATGGCTACACCTTC
TRBV6-4,NA,many,TRBJ2-2,CASSVFGTANTGELFF,TGTGCCAGCAGTGTGTTTGGGACCGCGAACACCGGGGAGCTGTTTTTT
TRBV19,NA,NA,TRBJ1-6,CASSFRQDVALSPLHF,TGTGCCAGTAGTTTCCGACAGGACGTGGCCCTTTCACCCCTCCACTTT
TRBV29-1,NA,many,TRBJ2-1,CSVEDTLRVNEQFF,TGCAGCGTTGAAGACACCCTCCGGGTAAATGAGCAGTTCTTC
TRBV7-6,NA,few,TRBJ2-3,CASSQTTDTQYF,TGTGCCAGCAGTCAAACCACAGATACGCAGTATTTT
TRBV6-2/TRBV6-3,TRBD2,many,TRBJ2-1,CASSYSGGANEQFF,TGTGCCAGCAGCTACTCGGGGGGAGCCAATGAGCAGTTCTTC
TRBV25-1,NA,many,TRBJ1-2,CASSAPGRNYGYTF,TGTGCCAGCAGCGCTCCGGGACGGAACTATGGCTACACCTTC
TRBV10-3,TRBD1,many,TRBJ1-1,CAIRIRGVSTEAFF,TGTGCCATCAGAATCAGGGGGGTGTCCACTGAAGCTTTCTTT
TRBV12-3/TRBV12-4,NA,many,TRBJ1-1,CASTYDRNTEAFF,TGTGCCAGCACCTATGACAGGAACACTGAAGCTTTCTTT
TRBV3-1,TRBD1,many,TRBJ2-1,CASSQVKGRGKGYNEQFF,TGTGCCAGCAGCCAAGTTAAGGGCAGGGGGAAGGGATACAATGAGCAGTTCTTC
TRBV7-2,NA,NA,TRBJ2-5,CASTRRLGTQETQYF,TGTGCCAGCACACGCAGACTAGGGACCCAAGAGACCCAGTACTTC
TRBV6-6,NA,many,TRBJ2-2,CASSYYLGGELFF,TGTGCCAGCAGTTACTACCTCGGCGGGGAGCTGTTTTTT
TRBV7-2,NA,many,TRBJ1-6,CASSVEGKGRSPLHF,TGTGCCAGCAGTGTCGAGGGAAAGGGGCGATCACCCCTCCACTTT
TRBV12-3/TRBV12-4,TRBD2,many,TRBJ2-2,CASSFAGGRTGELFF,TGTGCCAGCAGTTTCGCGGGGGGCCGCACCGGGGAGCTGTTTTTT
TRBV7-9,NA,few,TRBJ1-2,CASSLVERGYTF,TGTGCCAGCAGCTTAGTAGAGAGGGGCTACACCTTC
TRBV14,NA,many,TRBJ1-3,CASSQDLIHRIYF,TGTGCCAGCAGCCAAGATTTGATCCACCGAATATATTTT
TRBV27,NA,few,TRBJ1-2,CASSPLDSQSHYGYTF,TGTGCCAGCAGTCCGTTGGACAGTCAAAGCCACTATGGCTACACCTTC
TRBV3-1,NA,many,TRBJ1-2,CASSPRSSDYGYTF,TGTGCCAGCAGCCCCCGATCCTCTGATTATGGCTACACCTTC
TRBV5-1,NA,many,TRBJ2-1,CASSWGAGFEQFF,TGCGCCAGCAGCTGGGGGGCAGGGTTTGAGCAGTTCTTC
TRBV18,TRBD1,few,TRBJ2-4,CASSPLAPPGTGSVSYLAKNIQYF,TGTGCCAGCTCACCACTGGCCCCTCCCGGGACAGGGTCGGTTTCCTATTTAGCCAAAAACATTCAGTACTTC
TRBV4-2,TRBD2,NA,TRBJ2-2,CASSEGLERTGELFF,TGTGCCAGCAGCGAGGGACTAGAGAGGACCGGGGAGCTGTTTTTT
TRBV20-1,NA,many,TRBJ1-1,CSARVRVGGTEAFF,TGCAGTGCTAGAGTTAGGGTCGGCGGCACTGAAGCTTTCTTT
TRBV20-1,NA,many,TRBJ1-2,CSARAGFDGYTF,TGCAGTGCTAGAGCTGGGTTTGATGGCTACACCTTC
TRBV29-1,NA,many,TRBJ2-5,CSVEDGQGETQYF,TGCAGCGTTGAAGATGGGCAGGGAGAGACCCAGTACTTC
TRBV18,NA,many,TRBJ2-4,CASSPPIGSNIQYF,TGTGCCAGCTCACCACCGATAGGTTCAAACATTCAGTACTTC
TRBV5-1,NA,many,TRBJ1-1,CASKVRAGTEAFF,TGCGCCAGCAAGGTCAGGGCTGGGACTGAAGCTTTCTTT
TRBV21-1,NA,NA,TRBJ2-1,CASGGLRDEQFF,TGTGCCAGCGGGGGGCTTAGGGATGAGCAGTTCTTC
TRBV9,TRBD2,many,TRBJ2-1,CASSAEGGYGSYNEQFF,TGTGCCAGCAGCGCCGAGGGAGGGTACGGGTCCTACAATGAGCAGTTCTTC
TRBV7-2,TRBD2,many,TRBJ2-7,CASSLSASGRAGQYF,TGTGCCAGCAGCTTATCGGCAAGCGGGAGGGCCGGGCAGTACTTC
TRBV11-1,TRBD1,many,TRBJ2-7,CASSPRISSGQAVYEQYF,TGTGCCAGCAGCCCTAGGATAAGCTCGGGACAGGCGGTGTACGAGCAGTACTTC
TRBV7-9,TRBD1,NA,TRBJ2-2,CASSVDRGDTGELFF,TGTGCCAGCAGCGTGGACAGGGGCGACACCGGGGAGCTGTTTTTT
TRBV6-2/TRBV6-3,NA,many,TRBJ1-5,CASSYSPISGRRQPQHF,TGTGCCAGCAGTTACTCACCGATTTCGGGCCGTCGCCAGCCCCAGCATTTT
TRBV4-3,TRBD2,many,TRBJ2-2,CASSAPHLAGGLYTGELFF,TGCGCCAGCAGCGCCCCCCACTTAGCGGGAGGGCTTTACACCGGGGAGCTGTTTTTT
TRBV5-1,TRBD1,NA,TRBJ1-1,CASSPSQGGFMNTEAFF,TGCGCCAGCAGCCCGTCACAGGGGGGCTTTATGAACACTGAAGCTTTCTTT
TRBV4-3,TRBD2,many,TRBJ2-5,CASSRLAGGFETQYF,TGCGCCAGCAGCCGCTTGGCGGGAGGTTTTGAGACCCAGTACTTC
TRBV6-5,TRBD2,many,TRBJ2-1,CASSHGLAGGSGNNEQFF,TGTGCCAGCAGTCACGGACTAGCGGGGGGCTCCGGGAACAATGAGCAGTTCTTC
TRBV19,NA,many,TRBJ2-1,CASRPAGEASEQFF,TGTGCCAGTAGACCGGCAGGGGAAGCTAGTGAGCAGTTCTTC
TRBV5-1,NA,many,TRBJ2-7,CASRTDDGSYEQYF,TGCGCCAGCAGGACCGATGATGGCTCCTACGAGCAGTACTTC
TRBV7-2,NA,many,TRBJ2-3,CASSLSGLSGTQYF,TGTGCCAGCAGCTTATCCGGGCTTTCGGGTACGCAGTATTTT
TRBV10-3,NA,many,TRBJ1-2,CATMRDNVNYGYTF,TGTGCCACAATGCGGGACAACGTCAACTATGGCTACACCTTC
TRBV9,NA,many,TRBJ2-7,CASSVGAYYEQYF,TGTGCCAGCAGCGTCGGGGCTTACTACGAGCAGTACTTC